Sequencing of this TCR beta chain was carried out in a study of blood T cell repertoires in COVID-19. Background on the study: T cells, B-cell-depleted T cells, or PBMCs provided the cDNA or gDNA that served as material.

Here immunoSEQ multiplex PCR was the method, and the copy in TCRdb shows in-frame clones only, minus some. The table includes more than 150,000 clones, just over 85% detected once. The CDR3 extends over 15 amino acids. After removal of 5 bases from V and 5 bases from J, the junction contained 7 bases not matched to a gene. Germline V gene sequence: CDR1 MDHEN, CDR2 SYDVKM. The origin of this receptor is a man in his 60s with acute or convalescent COVID-19. V and J are TRBV28 and TRBJ1-1, with TRBD1 identical over 11 bases. The specimen sequenced was peripheral blood. The CDR3 sequence: CASSVPGTGGTEAFF. DNA for the CDR3: TGTGCCAGCAGTGTTCCCGGGACAGGGGGGACTGAAGCTTTCTTT.